These 13 T cell receptor beta chains came from one sample sequenced in a study of CD8 T cells in Susac syndrome. RNA totalling about 0.45 to 1 ug underwent reverse transcription with random hexamers. TCRdb analysed the immunoSEQ multiplex PCR reads with MiXCR anew, one entry per CDR3 protein. The sample lists approximately 140,000 distinct CDR3 sequences, approximately 95% occurring once. Sequencing was carried out using CD8+ T cells from PBMCs. These receptors were obtained from a human donor in good health.

This chain connects TRBV27 to TRBJ2-1; 10 bases map to TRBD2. The germline CDR1 and CDR2 sequences are MNHEY and SMNVEV (reference sequence). The CDR3 has 17 residues. J was trimmed by 0 bases and V by 6 bases; bases with no gene match: 8. CDR3 sequence (DNA): TGTGCCAGCAGGCGGACATCTAGCGGGAGCTCCTACAATGAGCAGTTCTTC. Its translation: CASRRTSSGSSYNEQFF.

The rearrangement uses TRBV7-9 and TRBJ2-6; no firm D call. Germline V CDR1 and CDR2: SEHNR, FQNEAQ (reference sequence). V was clipped by 1 base and J by 4 bases, with 5 bases between them. The CDR3 extends over 14 amino acids. The DNA for the CDR3 is TGTGCCAGCAGCTTAGTCTCCGGGGCCAACGTCCTGACTTTC. Amino acids: CASSLVSGANVLTF.

The V and J genes are TRBV24-1 and TRBJ1-5; the D is unclear. The germline gives CDR1 KGHDR, CDR2 SFDVKD. V lost 4 bases and J 7 bases, leaving 10 bases between the germline ends. The CDR3 covers 13 residues. The CDR3 sequence is CATSDGVGQPQHF. CDR3 nucleotides: TGTGCCACCAGTGACGGGGTAGGACAGCCCCAGCATTTT.

The chain carries TRBV7-9 and TRBJ2-1; D may be TRBD1 or TRBD2 (6 bases each). V was trimmed by 3 bases and J by 1 base, leaving 16 bases between them. From germline, CDR1 is SEHNR and CDR2 FQNEAQ (reference sequence). The CDR3 loop spans 17 amino acids. The CDR3 DNA reads as TGTGCCAGCAGCTTTTCGGGGGCAGGGGAATCCTACAATGAGCAGTTCTTC. Encoded protein: CASSFSGAGESYNEQFF.

The chain carries TRBV27 and TRBJ1-2; 10 nucleotides align to TRBD1. V lost 4 bases to trimming and J lost 5 bases; unmatched junction nucleotides: 7. The CDR3 runs to 15 residues. Germline CDR1 MNHEY, CDR2 SMNVEV (reference sequence). CDR3: CASSWGQGSSYGYTF. The CDR3 nucleotides are TGTGCCAGCAGTTGGGGACAGGGGAGCTCGTATGGCTACACCTTC.

CDR3 DNA: TGTGCCACCAGCAGTGAGATATGGGGGACGGACCAAGAGACCCAGTACTTC. It specifies CATSSEIWGTDQETQYF. The chain carries TRBV15 and TRBJ2-5, with D perhaps assigned TRBD1 or TRBD2 (5 bases each). V was trimmed by 3 bases and J by 0 bases, leaving 17 bases between them. This CDR3 is 17 amino acids long. CDR1 LNHNV and CDR2 YYDKDF come from the germline V gene (reference sequence).

The chain joins TRBV4-3 to TRBJ1-1; D is possibly TRBD1 (5 bases). This CDR3 is 16 amino acids long. V was clipped by 0 bases and J by 4 bases, with 15 bases between them. Germline V gene data show CDR1 as LGHNA and CDR2 as YSLEER. Here the CDR3 reads CASSQDGPPGGTEAFF. CDR3 nucleotide sequence: TGCGCCAGCAGCCAAGACGGCCCCCCCGGGGGCACTGAAGCTTTCTTT.

This chain uses TRBV30 with TRBJ2-7, with D perhaps assigned TRBD1 or TRBD2 (5 bases each). CDR1 is GTSNPN, CDR2 SVGIG, per germline (reference sequence). The V and J ends lost 2 bases and 4 bases respectively, with 9 bases between them. CDR3 length equals 12 residues. CDR3 loop: CAWSRGAYEQYF. The CDR3 nucleotides are TGTGCCTGGAGTAGAGGGGCTTACGAGCAGTACTTC.

V is TRBV7-6 and J is TRBJ2-7, with D possibly TRBD1 on 6 matching bases. Germline CDR1 SGHVS, CDR2 FNYEAQ. The CDR3 is 15 residues long. V was cut by 2 bases and J by 0 bases, with 11 bases left in between. The CDR3 protein is CASSLSGDASYEQYF. As DNA, the CDR3 is TGTGCCAGCAGCTTATCAGGGGATGCCTCCTACGAGCAGTACTTC.

The CDR3 protein is CAWSVGEGNEQFF. For the CDR3, the DNA is TGTGCCTGGAGTGTAGGGGAGGGCAATGAGCAGTTCTTC. The V and J genes are TRBV30 and TRBJ2-1; TRBD2 matches 7 bases. The CDR3 length is 13 residues. V lost 0 bases and J lost 6; bases outside the gene matches: 2. In germline, CDR1 is GTSNPN, CDR2 SVGIG (reference sequence). The complete variable domain, with remaining parts taken from reference TRBV30 and TRBJ2-1, reads SQTIHQWPATLVQPVGSPLSLECTVEGTSNPNLYWYRQAAGRGLQLLFYSVGIGQISSEVPQNLSASRPQDRQFILSSKKLLLSDSGFYLCAWSVGEGNEQFFGPGTRLTVL.

The V and J genes are TRBV29-1 and TRBJ2-2, with TRBD1 matching over 8 bases. This CDR3 is built from 14 residues. Germline CDR1 SQVTM, CDR2 ANQGSEA. Losses at the gene ends were 4 bases for V and 1 base for J; bases not matched to a gene: 2. CDR3 DNA sequence: TGCAGCGTTGCCGGGACAGGGAACACCGGGGAGCTGTTTTTT. It specifies CSVAGTGNTGELFF.

The rearrangement joins TRBV13 to TRBJ2-2; D is perhaps TRBD2 (5 bases). Trimming took 6 bases from V and 7 from J, leaving 9 bases between them. The CDR3 is 12 amino acids. Per the germline V gene, CDR1 is PRHDT and CDR2 is FYEKMQ (reference sequence). CDR3 bases: TGTGCCAGCAGAGCCGCGGGCGGGGAGCTGTTTTTT. It codes for CASRAAGGELFF.

The V call is TRBV6-5, the J call TRBJ2-3; D remains unclear. This CDR3 has 15 amino acids. Germline-derived CDR1 and CDR2 are MNHEY and SVGAGI. V was trimmed by 0 bases and J by 2 bases, leaving 9 bases between them. In DNA, the CDR3 is TGTGCCAGCAGTTACTCTGAGTGGGCCACAGATACGCAGTATTTT. This encodes CASSYSEWATDTQYF.